Described below is a single TCR beta chain sequence and its context. Its antigen is undetermined. These data come from a study of blood T cells in healthy people across ages. The study's findings and limits: Across the age range, TCR beta diversity per million T cells fell in a roughly linear way.

Each sample yielded at least 6 million isolated PBMCs. CDR1 is SGHTS and CDR2 is YDEGEE in the germline V gene. The germline V and J ends were trimmed by 4 bases and 2 bases, with 20 bases remaining between them. The CDR3 consists of 17 residues. It was with a sample-barcoded 5' primer and a J-beta primer mix that a second PCR of roughly 7 to 12 cycles was run. TCRdb re-called the 5' RACE reads with MiXCR, one entry per CDR3 protein. The profile shows 1.5 million to 2 million distinct CDR3 sequences, 49% of them singletons. This chain links TRBV5-8 with TRBJ2-3; D may be TRBD1 or TRBD2 (7 bases each). This sequence was found in a middle-aged woman in good health. The sequencing input was blood. The CDR3 spells CASSPYQGEGDTDTQYF. The CDR3 nucleotides read TGTGCCAGCAGCCCGTATCAGGGGGAGGGTGACACAGATACGCAGTATTTT.